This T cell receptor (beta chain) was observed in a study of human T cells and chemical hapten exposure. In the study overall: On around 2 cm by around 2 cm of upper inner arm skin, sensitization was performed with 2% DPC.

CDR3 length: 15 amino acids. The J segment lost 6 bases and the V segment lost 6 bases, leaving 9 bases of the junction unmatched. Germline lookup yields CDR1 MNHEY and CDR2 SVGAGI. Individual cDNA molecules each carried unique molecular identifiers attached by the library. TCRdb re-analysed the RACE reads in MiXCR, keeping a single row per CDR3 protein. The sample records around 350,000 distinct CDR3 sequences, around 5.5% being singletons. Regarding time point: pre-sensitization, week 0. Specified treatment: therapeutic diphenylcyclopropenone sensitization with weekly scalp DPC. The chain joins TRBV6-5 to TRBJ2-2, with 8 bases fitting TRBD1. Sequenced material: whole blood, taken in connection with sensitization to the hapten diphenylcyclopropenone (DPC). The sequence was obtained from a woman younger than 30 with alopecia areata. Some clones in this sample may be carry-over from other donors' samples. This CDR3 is CASRKDREAPGELFF. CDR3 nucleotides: TGTGCCAGCAGGAAGGACAGGGAAGCTCCCGGGGAGCTGTTTTTT.